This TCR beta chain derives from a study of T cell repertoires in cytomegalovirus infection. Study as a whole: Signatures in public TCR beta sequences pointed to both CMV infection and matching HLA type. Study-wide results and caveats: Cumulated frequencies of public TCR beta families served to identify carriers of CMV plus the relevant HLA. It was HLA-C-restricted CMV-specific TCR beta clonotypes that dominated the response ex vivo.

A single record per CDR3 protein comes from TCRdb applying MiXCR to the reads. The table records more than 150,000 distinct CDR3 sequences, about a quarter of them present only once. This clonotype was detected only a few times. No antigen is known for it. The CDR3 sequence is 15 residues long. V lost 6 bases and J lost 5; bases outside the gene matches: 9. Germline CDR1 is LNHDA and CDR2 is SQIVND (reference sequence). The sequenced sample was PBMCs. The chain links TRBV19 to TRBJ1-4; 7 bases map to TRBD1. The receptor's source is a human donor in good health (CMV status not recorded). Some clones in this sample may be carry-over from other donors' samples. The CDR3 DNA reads TGTGCCAGTAGCACCCCCAGGGGGAACAATGAAAAACTGTTTTTT. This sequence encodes CASSTPRGNNEKLFF.